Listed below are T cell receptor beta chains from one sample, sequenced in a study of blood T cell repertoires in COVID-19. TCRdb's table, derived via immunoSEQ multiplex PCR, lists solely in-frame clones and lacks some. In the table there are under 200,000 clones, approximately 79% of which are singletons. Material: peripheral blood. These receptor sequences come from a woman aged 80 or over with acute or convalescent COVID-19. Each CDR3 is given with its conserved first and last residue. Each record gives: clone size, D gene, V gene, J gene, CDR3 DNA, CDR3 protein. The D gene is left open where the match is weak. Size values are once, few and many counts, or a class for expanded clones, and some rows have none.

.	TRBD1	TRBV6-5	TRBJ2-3	TGTGCCAGCAGGACTGGGACAGACGTTTATTTT	CASRTGTDVYF
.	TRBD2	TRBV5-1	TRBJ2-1	TGCGCCAGCAGCTCAGGACTAGCGGGAGACCGGGAGCAGTTCTTC	CASSSGLAGDREQFF
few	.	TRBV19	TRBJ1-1	TGTGCCAGTACAAACAGGGACACTGAAGCTTTCTTT	CASTNRDTEAFF
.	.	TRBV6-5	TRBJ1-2	TGTGCCAGCAGGACAATATATGGCTACACCTTC	CASRTIYGYTF
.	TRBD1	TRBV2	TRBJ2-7	TGTGCCAGCAGACCCGGGACAGGGGGCTCCTACGAGCAGTACTTC	CASRPGTGGSYEQYF
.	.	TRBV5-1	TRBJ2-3	TGCGCCAGCAGCTTGGGGGGCGGCACAGATACGCAGTATTTT	CASSLGGGTDTQYF
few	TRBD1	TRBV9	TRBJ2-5	TGTGCCAGCAGCGTACTGACCGGGACAGGGCAAGAGACCCAGTACTTC	CASSVLTGTGQETQYF
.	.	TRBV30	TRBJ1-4	TGTGCCTGGATTGGGCCGGCAAATGAAAAACTGTTTTTT	CAWIGPANEKLFF
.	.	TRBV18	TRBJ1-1	TGTGCCAGCTCACCCTCCTGGGAGTTTAACACTGAAGCTTTCTTT	CASSPSWEFNTEAFF
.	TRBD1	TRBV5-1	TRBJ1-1	TGCGCCAGCAGCTTGGGACAGGGGGTTGGCACTGAAGCTTTCTTT	CASSLGQGVGTEAFF
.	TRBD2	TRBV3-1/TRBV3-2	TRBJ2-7	TGTGCCAGCAGCCATCCCAGGGCCGGGACTAGCGGCTACGAGCAGTACTTC	CASSHPRAGTSGYEQYF
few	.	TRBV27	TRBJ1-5	TGTGCCAGCAGTTTATCACGCGGTAGAGGGAACCAACAGCCCCAGCATTTT	CASSLSRGRGNQQPQHF
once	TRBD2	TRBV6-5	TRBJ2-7	TGTGCCAGCAGTTACAGGCGGGAGTCCGACGAGCAGTACTTC	CASSYRRESDEQYF
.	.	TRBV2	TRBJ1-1	TGTGCCAGCTCTAAAGTCCTAAGCGACACTGAAGCTTTCTTT	CASSKVLSDTEAFF
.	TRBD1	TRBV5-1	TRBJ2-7	TGCGCCAGCAGCTTACCGGGACAGGAGTACGAGCAGTACTTC	CASSLPGQEYEQYF
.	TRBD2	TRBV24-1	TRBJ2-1	TGTGCCACCAGTGATTCCCCGGCGGGGCGGGAGGGCAATGAGCAGTTCTTC	CATSDSPAGREGNEQFF
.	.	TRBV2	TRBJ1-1	TGTGCCAGCAGTCGAGAATCGGGGAACACTGAAGCTTTCTTT	CASSRESGNTEAFF
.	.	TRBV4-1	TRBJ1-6	TGCGCCAGCAGCCAAGATCGGGGTGGGTCACCCAATTCACCCCTCCACTTT	CASSQDRGGSPNSPLHF
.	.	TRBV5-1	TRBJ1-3	TGCGCCAGCAGCCTCCAGGGGACTGGAAACACCATATATTTT	CASSLQGTGNTIYF
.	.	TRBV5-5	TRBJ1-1	TGTGCCAGCAGCTTGGAAGGACAGTTAGAAGCTTTCTTT	CASSLEGQLEAFF
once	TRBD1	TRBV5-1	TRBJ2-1	TGCGCCAGCAGCTCACAGGGGGCCGCCTACAATGAGCAGTTCTTC	CASSSQGAAYNEQFF
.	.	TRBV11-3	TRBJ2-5	TGTGCCAGCAGCTTATATTTCTGGACACAACGCAATTCTCGAGAGACCCAGTACTTC	CASSLYFWTQRNSRETQYF
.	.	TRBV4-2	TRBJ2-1	TGTGCCAGCAGCCAAGCCCGGAGCTCCTACAATGAGCAGTTCTTC	CASSQARSSYNEQFF
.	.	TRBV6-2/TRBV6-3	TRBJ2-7	TGTGCCAGCAGCGATAGAGGGTACGAGCAGTACTTC	CASSDRGYEQYF
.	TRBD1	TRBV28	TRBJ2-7	TGTGCCAGCAGCACCATGACAGGGGGCTACGGGTACGAGCAGTACTTC	CASSTMTGGYGYEQYF
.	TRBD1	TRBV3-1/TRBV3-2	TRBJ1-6	TGTGCCAGCAGCCAGCCCGGGACAGATTATTCACCCCTCCACTTT	CASSQPGTDYSPLHF
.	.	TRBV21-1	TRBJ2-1	TGTGCCAGCAGCAATATAGGCCGGGACTGGCCCTACAATGAGCAGTTCTTC	CASSNIGRDWPYNEQFF
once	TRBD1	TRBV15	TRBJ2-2	TGTGCCACCAGCGGACAGGGGGCAGGCACCGGGGAGCTGTTTTTT	CATSGQGAGTGELFF